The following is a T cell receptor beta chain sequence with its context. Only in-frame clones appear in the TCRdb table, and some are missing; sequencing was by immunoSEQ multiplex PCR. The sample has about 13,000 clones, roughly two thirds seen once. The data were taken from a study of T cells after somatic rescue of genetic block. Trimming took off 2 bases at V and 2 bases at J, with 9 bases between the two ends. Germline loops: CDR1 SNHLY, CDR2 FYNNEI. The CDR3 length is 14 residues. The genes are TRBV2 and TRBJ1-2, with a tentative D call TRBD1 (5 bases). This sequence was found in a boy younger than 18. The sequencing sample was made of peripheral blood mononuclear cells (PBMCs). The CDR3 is CASSEWGLNYGYTF. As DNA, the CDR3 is TGTGCCAGCAGTGAATGGGGGTTAAACTATGGCTACACCTTC.